This record concerns one TCR beta chain sequence. No antigen is known for it. This CDR3 region has 14 residues. Germline CDR1 and CDR2: LGHDT and YNNKEL (reference sequence). The V gene end was trimmed by 3 bases and the J gene end by 0 bases; junction bases not matched to a gene: 1. The data are from a study of T cell responses to AZD1222 COVID-19 vaccine. Notes on the study in general: Donors were mostly white British, more females; clonal diversity possibly underestimated. A reported finding is that nearly half of spike-specific TCRs target unmutated variant regions. There were vaccine-associated CD4 TCRs across spike, dominant at 160-218 and 743-854.

This table comes from immunoSEQ multiplex PCR, and its TCRdb copy is limited to in-frame clones, with some not included. The sample carries around 200,000 clones, around 94% recorded once. The genes are TRBV3-1 (or the pseudogene TRBV3-2) and TRBJ2-5, with 7 bases lining up with TRBD1. The source was peripheral blood, collected 28 days after the second AZD1222 dose. This TCR was recovered from an adult who received the AZD1222 COVID-19 vaccine. The CDR3 is CASSQGTDQETQYF. In DNA form, the CDR3 reads TGTGCCAGCAGCCAGGGGACAGACCAAGAGACCCAGTACTTC.